This TCR beta chain was profiled in a study of CD8+ T cells in alopecia areata. The CDR3 covers 14 residues. V gave up 1 base and J gave up 4 bases, with 5 bases separating them. Germline V gene data show CDR1 as MGHRA and CDR2 as YSYEKL. The study's findings and limits: Resident alphabeta T-cell populations of normal skin are likewise subject to sequencing in scalp samples. Tofacitinib significantly reduced both scalp clonality and expanded CD8+ clones among the top 100.

After isolation, RNA underwent reverse transcription to generate cDNA as the sequencing template. TCRdb's copy holds only in-frame clones and misses some; the assay was immunoSEQ multiplex PCR. The data show more than 140,000 clones, about 86% seen once. Comments on this clone: Its cognate antigen is unknown.

The treatment was: oral pan-JAK inhibitor, 5-10 mg twice daily. Specimen: CD8+ T cells sorted from blood, collected at week 4, from a patient treated with tofacitinib. The receptor's source is a human donor with alopecia areata. This rearrangement joins TRBV4-1 to TRBJ2-6; D call uncertain. CDR3 bases: TGCGCCAGCAGCCAAGGACCCGGGGCCAACGTCCTGACTTTC. Translating it yields CASSQGPGANVLTF.